This T cell receptor beta chain was profiled in a study of T cell repertoires in cytomegalovirus infection. Looking at the study overall: CMV infection together with matching HLA type was indicated by public TCR beta signatures.

Germline-derived CDR1 and CDR2 are MNHGY and SVAAGI. This CDR3 comprises 16 residues. With 6 bases removed from V and 10 bases from J, the gap between germline ends came to 24 bases. This clonotype was seen only a few times. The target antigen is unknown. Points from the study as a whole: Clonotype analysis showed dominance of the ex vivo response by HLA-C-restricted CMV-specific TCR beta clonotypes.

TCRdb ran MiXCR on the reads and lists one entry per CDR3 protein. The sample records about 110,000 distinct CDR3 sequences, less than 55% being singletons. The sample here was CD8+ T cells from cultured PBMCs, taken from culture after CMV antigen stimulation. This rearrangement joins TRBV6-9 to TRBJ1-4; no clear D. The clonotype originates from a human donor in good health (CMV status not recorded). Some clones in this sample may be carry-over from other donors' samples. In DNA, the CDR3 is TGTGCCAGCAGGGTTCGGTGTCCAAAGGCGGATGGAAAACTGTTTTTT. Encoded protein: CASRVRCPKADGKLFF.